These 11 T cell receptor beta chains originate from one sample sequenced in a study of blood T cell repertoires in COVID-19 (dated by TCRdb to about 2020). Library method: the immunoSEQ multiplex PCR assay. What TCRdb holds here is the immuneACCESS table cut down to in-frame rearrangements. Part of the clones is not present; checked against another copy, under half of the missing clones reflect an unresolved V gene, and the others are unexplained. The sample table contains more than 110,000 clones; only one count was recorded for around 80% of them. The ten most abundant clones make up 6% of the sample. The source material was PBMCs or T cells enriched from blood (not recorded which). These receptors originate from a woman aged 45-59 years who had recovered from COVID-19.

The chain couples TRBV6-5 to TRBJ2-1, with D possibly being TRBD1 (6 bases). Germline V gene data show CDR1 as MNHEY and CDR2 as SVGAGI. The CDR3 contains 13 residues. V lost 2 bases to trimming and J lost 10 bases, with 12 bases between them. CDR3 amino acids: CASSYPGTKEQFF. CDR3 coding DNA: TGTGCCAGCAGTTACCCAGGGACAAAGGAGCAGTTCTTC.

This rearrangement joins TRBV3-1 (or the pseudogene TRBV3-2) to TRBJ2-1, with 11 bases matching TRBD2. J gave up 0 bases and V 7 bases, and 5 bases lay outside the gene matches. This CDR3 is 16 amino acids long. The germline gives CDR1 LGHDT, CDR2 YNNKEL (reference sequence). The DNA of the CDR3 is TGTGCCAGCACCCCGACTAGCGGGGTCTCCTACAATGAGCAGTTCTTC. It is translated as CASTPTSGVSYNEQFF.

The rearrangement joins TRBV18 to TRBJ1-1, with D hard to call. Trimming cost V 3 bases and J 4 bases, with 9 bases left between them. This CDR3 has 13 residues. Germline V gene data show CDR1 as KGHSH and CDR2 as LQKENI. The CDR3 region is CASSPTRSTEAFF. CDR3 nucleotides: TGTGCCAGCTCACCGACTCGGAGCACTGAAGCTTTCTTT.

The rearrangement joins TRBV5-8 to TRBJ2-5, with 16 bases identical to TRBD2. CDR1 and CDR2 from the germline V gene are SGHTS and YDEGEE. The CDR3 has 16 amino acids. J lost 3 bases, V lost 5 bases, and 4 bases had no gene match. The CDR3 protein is CASSPGTSGGEETQYF. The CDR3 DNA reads TGTGCCAGCAGTCCCGGGACTAGCGGGGGGGAAGAGACCCAGTACTTC.

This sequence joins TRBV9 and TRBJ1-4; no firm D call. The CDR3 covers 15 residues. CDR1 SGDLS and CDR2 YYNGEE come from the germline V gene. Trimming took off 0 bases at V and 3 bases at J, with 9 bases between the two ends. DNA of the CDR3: TGTGCCAGCAGCGTAGATCCTACTCCTAATGAAAAACTGTTTTTT. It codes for CASSVDPTPNEKLFF.

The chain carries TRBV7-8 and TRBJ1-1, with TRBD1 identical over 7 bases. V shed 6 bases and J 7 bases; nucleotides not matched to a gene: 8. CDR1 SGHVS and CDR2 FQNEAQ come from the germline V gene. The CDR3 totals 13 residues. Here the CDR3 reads CASRSRQGGEAFF. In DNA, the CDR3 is TGTGCCAGCAGATCCCGACAGGGAGGTGAAGCTTTCTTT.

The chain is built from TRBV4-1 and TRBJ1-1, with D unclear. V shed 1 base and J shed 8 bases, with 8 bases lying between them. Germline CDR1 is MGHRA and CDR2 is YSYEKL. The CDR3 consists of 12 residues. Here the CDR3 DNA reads TGCGCCAGCAGCCAAGCGTACTCCGAAGCTTTCTTT. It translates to CASSQAYSEAFF.

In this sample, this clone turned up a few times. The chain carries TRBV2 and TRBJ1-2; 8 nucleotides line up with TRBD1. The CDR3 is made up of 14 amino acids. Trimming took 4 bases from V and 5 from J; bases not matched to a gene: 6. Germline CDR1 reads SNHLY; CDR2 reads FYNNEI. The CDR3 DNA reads TGTGCCAGCAGTGTGGGACAGGCGACGTATGGCTACACCTTC. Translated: CASSVGQATYGYTF.

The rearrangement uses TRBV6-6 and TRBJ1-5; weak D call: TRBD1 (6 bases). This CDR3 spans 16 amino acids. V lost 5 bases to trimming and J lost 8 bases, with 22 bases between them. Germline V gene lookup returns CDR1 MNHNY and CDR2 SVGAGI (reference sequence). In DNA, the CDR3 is TGTGCCAGCAGTCCCGGCAGGACAGACTCAGGGGAGCCCCAGCATTTT. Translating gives CASSPGRTDSGEPQHF.

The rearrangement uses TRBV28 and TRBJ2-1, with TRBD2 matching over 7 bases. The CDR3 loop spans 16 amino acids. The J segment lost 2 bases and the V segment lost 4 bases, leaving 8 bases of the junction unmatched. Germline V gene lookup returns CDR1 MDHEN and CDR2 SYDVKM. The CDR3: CASSSPRTRAYNEQFF. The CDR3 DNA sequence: TGTGCCAGCAGTTCGCCCCGGACTAGGGCCTACAATGAGCAGTTCTTC.

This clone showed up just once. The CDR3 sequence is CASSSPRGNYGYTF. CDR3 nucleotides: TGTGCCAGCAGCTCACCACGGGGTAACTATGGCTACACCTTC. The chain has TRBV5-4 and TRBJ1-2; unclear D gene. V was cut by 3 bases and J by 1 base, with 10 bases left in between. CDR1 is SGHNT and CDR2 is YYREEE in the germline V gene (reference sequence). This CDR3 comprises 14 residues.